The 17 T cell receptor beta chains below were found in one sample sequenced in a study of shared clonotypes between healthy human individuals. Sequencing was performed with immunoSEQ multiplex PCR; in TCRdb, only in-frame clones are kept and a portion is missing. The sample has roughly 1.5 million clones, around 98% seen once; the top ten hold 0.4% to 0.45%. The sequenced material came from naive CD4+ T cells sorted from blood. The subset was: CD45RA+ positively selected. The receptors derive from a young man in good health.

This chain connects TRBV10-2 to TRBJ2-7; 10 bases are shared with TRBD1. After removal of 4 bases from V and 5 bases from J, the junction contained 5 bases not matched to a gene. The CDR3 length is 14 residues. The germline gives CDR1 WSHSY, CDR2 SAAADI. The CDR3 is CASSGQGAKNEQYF. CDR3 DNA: TGCGCCAGCAGTGGACAGGGGGCGAAGAACGAGCAGTACTTC.

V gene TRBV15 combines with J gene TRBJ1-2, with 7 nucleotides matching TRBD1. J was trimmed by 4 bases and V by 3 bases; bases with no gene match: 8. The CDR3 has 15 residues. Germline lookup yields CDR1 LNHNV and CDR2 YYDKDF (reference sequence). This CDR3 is CATSSSPGQFYGYTF. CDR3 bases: TGTGCCACCAGCAGCTCACCGGGACAGTTCTATGGCTACACCTTC.

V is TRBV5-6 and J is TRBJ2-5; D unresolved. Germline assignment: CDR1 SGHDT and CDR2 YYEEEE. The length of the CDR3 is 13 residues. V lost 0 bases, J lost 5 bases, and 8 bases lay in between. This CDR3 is CASSLVSKETQYF. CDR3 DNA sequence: TGTGCCAGCAGCTTGGTTAGCAAGGAGACCCAGTACTTC.

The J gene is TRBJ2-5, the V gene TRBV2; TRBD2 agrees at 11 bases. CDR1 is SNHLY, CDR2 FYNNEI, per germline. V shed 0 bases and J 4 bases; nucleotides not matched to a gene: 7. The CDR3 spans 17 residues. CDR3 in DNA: TGTGCCAGCAGTGAAGCTAGCGGGAGGGCCCTGTCAGAGACCCAGTACTTC. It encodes CASSEASGRALSETQYF.

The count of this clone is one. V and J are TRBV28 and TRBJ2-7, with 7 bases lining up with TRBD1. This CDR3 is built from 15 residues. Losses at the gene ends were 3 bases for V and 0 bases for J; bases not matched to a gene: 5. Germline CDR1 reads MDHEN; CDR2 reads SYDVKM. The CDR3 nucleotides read TGTGCCAGCAGTTTCTCGGACAGGAGCTCCTACGAGCAGTACTTC. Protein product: CASSFSDRSSYEQYF.

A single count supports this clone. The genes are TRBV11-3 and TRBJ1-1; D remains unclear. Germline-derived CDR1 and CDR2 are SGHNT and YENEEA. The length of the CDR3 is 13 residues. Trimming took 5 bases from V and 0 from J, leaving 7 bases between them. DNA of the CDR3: TGTGCCAGCAGCAAACAGATGAACACTGAAGCTTTCTTT. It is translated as CASSKQMNTEAFF.

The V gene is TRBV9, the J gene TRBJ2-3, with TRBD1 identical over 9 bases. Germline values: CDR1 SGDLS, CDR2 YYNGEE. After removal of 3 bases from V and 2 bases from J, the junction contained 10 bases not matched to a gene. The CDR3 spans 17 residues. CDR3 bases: TGTGCCAGCAGCGCCCGGACAGGGGTAAGGGACACAGATACGCAGTATTTT. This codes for CASSARTGVRDTDTQYF.

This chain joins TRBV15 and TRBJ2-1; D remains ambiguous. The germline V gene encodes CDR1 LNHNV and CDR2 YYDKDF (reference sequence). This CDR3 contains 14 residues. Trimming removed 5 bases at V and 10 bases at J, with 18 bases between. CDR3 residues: CATSLDPRTSEQFF. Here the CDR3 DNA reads TGTGCCACCAGCCTAGACCCAAGGACGTCGGAGCAGTTCTTC.

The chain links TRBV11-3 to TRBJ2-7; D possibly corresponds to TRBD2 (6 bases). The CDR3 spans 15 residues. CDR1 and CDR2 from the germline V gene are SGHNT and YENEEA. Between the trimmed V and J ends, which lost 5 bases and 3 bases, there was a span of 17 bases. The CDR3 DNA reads TGTGCCAGCAGCCGCGAGGCGGGGAAGGGCTACGAGCAGTACTTC. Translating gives CASSREAGKGYEQYF.

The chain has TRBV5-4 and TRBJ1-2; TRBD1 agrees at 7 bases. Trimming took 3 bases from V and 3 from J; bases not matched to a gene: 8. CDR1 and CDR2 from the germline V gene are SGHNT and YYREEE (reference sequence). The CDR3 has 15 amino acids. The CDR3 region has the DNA TGTGCCAGCAGCTCGGGGGCCAGGGGGGACTATGGCTACACCTTC. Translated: CASSSGARGDYGYTF.

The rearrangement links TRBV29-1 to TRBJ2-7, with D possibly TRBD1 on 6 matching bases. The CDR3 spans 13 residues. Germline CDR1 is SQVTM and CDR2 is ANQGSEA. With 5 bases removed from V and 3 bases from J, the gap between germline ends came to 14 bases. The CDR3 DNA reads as TGCAGCGTTCGGGCCCACAGGGACTACGAGCAGTACTTC. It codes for CSVRAHRDYEQYF.

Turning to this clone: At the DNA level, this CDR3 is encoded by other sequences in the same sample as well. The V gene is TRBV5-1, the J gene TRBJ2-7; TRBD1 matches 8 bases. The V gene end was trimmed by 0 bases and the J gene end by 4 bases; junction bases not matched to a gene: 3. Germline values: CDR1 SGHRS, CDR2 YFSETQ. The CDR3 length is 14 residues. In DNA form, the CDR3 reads TGCGCCAGCAGCTTGGAAGGACAGGGTTACGAGCAGTACTTC. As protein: CASSLEGQGYEQYF. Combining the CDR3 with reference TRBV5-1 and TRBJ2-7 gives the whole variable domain KAGVTQTPRYLIKTRGQQVTLSCSPISGHRSVSWYQQTPGQGLQFLFEYFSETQRNKGNFPGRFSGRQFSNSRSEMNVSTLELGDSALYLCASSLEGQGYEQYFGPGTRLTVT.

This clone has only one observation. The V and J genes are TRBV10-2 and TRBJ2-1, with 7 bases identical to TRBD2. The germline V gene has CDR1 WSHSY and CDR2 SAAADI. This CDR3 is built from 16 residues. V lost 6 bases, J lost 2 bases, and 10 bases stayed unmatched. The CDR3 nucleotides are TGCGCCAGCAGAGGGATGGGCGGGAGACCCTACAATGAGCAGTTCTTC. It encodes CASRGMGGRPYNEQFF.

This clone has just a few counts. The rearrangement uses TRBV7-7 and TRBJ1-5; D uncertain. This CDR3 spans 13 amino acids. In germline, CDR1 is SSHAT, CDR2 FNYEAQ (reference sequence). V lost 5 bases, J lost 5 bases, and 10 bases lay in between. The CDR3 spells CASSRSTYQPQHF. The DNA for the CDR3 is TGTGCCAGCAGCCGATCCACTTATCAGCCCCAGCATTTT.

In DNA, the CDR3 is TGTGCCAGCAGCGTCGGCCAGGGGGGCGCGTACGAGCAGTACTTC. It specifies CASSVGQGGAYEQYF. This rearrangement joins TRBV9 to TRBJ2-7; perhaps TRBD1 as D (7 bases). V lost 2 bases to trimming and J lost 4 bases, with 16 bases between them. Germline-derived CDR1 and CDR2 are SGDLS and YYNGEE. The CDR3 is made up of 15 amino acids. The full variable domain, in which reference TRBV9 and TRBJ2-7 provide the parts outside the CDR3, is DSGVTQTPKHLITATGQRVTLRCSPRSGDLSVYWYQQSLDQGLQFLIQYYNGEERAKGNILERFSAQQFPDLHSELNLSSLELGDSALYFCASSVGQGGAYEQYFGPGTRLTVT.

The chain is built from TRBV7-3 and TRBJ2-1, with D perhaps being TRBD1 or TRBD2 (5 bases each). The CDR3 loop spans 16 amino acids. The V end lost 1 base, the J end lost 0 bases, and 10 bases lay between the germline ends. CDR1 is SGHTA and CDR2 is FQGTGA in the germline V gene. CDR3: CASSLMPGSSYNEQFF. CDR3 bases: TGTGCCAGCAGCTTAATGCCAGGGAGCTCCTACAATGAGCAGTTCTTC.

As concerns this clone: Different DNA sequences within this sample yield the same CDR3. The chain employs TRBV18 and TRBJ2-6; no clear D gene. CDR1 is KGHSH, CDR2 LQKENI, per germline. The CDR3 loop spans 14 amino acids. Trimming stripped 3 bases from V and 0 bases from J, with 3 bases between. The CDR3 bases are TGTGCCAGCTCACCCTTCTCTGGGGCCAACGTCCTGACTTTC. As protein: CASSPFSGANVLTF.